The 3 T cell receptor beta chains in this list originate from one sample, sequenced in a study of early T cells in non-severe SARS-CoV-2 infection. TCRdb itself ran the 5' RACE reads through MiXCR, one entry per CDR3 protein. The table includes 90,000 to 130,000 distinct CDR3 sequences, 12% detected once. Sample: whole blood. Receptors were obtained from an adult who was a healthcare worker with PCR-confirmed SARS-CoV-2 infection or an uninfected control (not recorded which).

This chain links TRBV20-1 with TRBJ2-1; D not resolved. This CDR3 spans 13 amino acids. V was cut by 2 bases and J by 0 bases, with 5 bases left in between. The germline V gene encodes CDR1 DFQATT and CDR2 SNEGSKA (reference sequence). This chain's CDR3 is CSARQSSYNEQFF. The CDR3 coding sequence is TGCAGTGCTAGACAGAGCTCCTACAATGAGCAGTTCTTC.

The table lists this clonotype with many counts. The chain uses TRBV3-1 and TRBJ2-7, with no clear D. The V and J ends lost 2 bases and 3 bases respectively, with 11 bases between them. CDR1 is LGHDT, CDR2 YNNKEL, per germline (reference sequence). CDR3 length: 14 amino acids. For the CDR3, the DNA is TGTGCCAGCAGCCAAAGGTCGGTGAGCTACGAGCAGTACTTC. Translated, it gives CASSQRSVSYEQYF.

This clonotype turned up a few times. This chain joins TRBV3-1 and TRBJ2-7, with 8 bases identical to TRBD1. V dropped 1 base and J dropped 2; count of bases not matched to a gene: 4. Germline values: CDR1 LGHDT, CDR2 YNNKEL (reference sequence). This CDR3 region has 15 residues. In DNA form, the CDR3 reads TGTGCCAGCAGCCAAGGGTACAGGGGGACCTACGAGCAGTACTTC. Amino acids: CASSQGYRGTYEQYF.